This TCR beta chain is drawn from a study of cytomegalovirus exposure and HLA in healthy donors. Regarding the study as a whole: A few chains linked to CMV were shown in vitro to be specific for CMV antigens. Across donors, sequencing depth was assumed by presence/absence analyses to be roughly uniform.

The primer mix had 60 Vbeta and 13 Jbeta primers. Only in-frame clones appear in the TCRdb table, and some are missing; sequencing was by immunoSEQ multiplex PCR. The sample lists 200,000 or so clones; less than 90% were seen once. There were likely unrecorded immune exposures, though donors were nominally healthy when sampled. CDR3 length: 14 amino acids. From germline, CDR1 is LNHDA and CDR2 SQIVND (reference sequence). Between the trimmed V and J ends, which lost 3 bases and 1 base, there was a span of 8 bases. In regard to this clone: Its specificity is not known.

The chain links TRBV19 to TRBJ2-3; D might be TRBD2 (5 bases). The sequence came from a boy aged 5 to 17 in good health and CMV-seronegative. The sequencing sample was made of PBMCs. The CDR3: CASSINGGTDTQYF. The CDR3 DNA reads TGTGCCAGTAGTATCAACGGGGGCACAGATACGCAGTATTTT.